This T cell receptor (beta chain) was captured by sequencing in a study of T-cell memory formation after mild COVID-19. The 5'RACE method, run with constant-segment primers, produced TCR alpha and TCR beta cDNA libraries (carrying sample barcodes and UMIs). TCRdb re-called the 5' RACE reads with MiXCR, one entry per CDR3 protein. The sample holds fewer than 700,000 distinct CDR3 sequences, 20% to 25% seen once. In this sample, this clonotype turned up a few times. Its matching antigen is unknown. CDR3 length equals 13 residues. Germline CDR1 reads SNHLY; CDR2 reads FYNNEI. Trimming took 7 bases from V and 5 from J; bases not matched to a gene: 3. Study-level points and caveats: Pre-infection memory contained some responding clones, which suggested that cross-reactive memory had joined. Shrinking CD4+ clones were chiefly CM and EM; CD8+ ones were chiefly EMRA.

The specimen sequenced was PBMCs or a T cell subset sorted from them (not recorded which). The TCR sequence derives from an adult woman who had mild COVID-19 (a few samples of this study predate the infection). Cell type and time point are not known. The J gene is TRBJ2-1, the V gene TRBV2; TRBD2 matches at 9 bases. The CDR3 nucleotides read TGTGCCAGCAATAGCGGGAGCCACAATGAGCAGTTCTTC. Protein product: CASNSGSHNEQFF.